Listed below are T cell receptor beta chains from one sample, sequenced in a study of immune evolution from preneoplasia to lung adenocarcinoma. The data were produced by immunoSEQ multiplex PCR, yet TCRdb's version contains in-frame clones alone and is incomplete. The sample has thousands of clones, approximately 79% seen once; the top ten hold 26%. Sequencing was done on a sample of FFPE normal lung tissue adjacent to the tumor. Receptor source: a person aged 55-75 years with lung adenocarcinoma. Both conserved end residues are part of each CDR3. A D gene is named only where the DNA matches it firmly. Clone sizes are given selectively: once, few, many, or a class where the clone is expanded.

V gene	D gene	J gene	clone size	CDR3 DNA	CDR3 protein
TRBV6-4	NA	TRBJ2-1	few	TGTGCCAGCAGTTCCGTCGGGGGACATGAGCAGTTCTTC	CASSSVGGHEQFF
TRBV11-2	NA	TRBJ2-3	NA	TGTGCCAGCAGCTTAGTTTTGGGGGGTACGCAGTATTTT	CASSLVLGGTQYF
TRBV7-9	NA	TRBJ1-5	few	TGTGCCAGCAGCTTTTCGGTTAATCAGCCCCAGCATTTT	CASSFSVNQPQHF
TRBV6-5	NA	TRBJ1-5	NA	TGTGCCAGCAGTTACTCGGCACAGGGAGGGCAGCCCCAGCATTTT	CASSYSAQGGQPQHF
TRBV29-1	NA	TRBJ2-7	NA	TGCAGCGTTGAAGATTCACTAAGGTACGAGCAGTACTTC	CSVEDSLRYEQYF
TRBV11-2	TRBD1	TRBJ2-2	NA	TGTGCCAGCAGCTTAGATGGACAGGGAAGTTACGCCGGGGAGCTGTTTTTT	CASSLDGQGSYAGELFF
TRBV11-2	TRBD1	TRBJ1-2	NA	TGTGCCAGCAGCCCCCGGTCCGGGACAGGAGCTAACTATGGCTACACCTTC	CASSPRSGTGANYGYTF
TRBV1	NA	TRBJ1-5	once	TGCACCAGCAGCCAAGTAAGGGGGGGCAATCAGCCCCAGCATTTT	CTSSQVRGGNQPQHF
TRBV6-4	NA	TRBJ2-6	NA	TGTGCCAGCAGTGACTCAGTGGCTGGGGCCAACGTCCTGACTTTC	CASSDSVAGANVLTF
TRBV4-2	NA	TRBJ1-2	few	TGTGCCAGCAGCCAAACCGAGGGAACCCGGAAGGAGGATGGCTACACCTTC	CASSQTEGTRKEDGYTF
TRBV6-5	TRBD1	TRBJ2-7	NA	TGTGCCAGCAGGTATCAGGGGGAAGCCTACGAGCAGTACTTC	CASRYQGEAYEQYF
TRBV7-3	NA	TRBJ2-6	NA	TGTGCCAGCAGCTTCGACATCTCTGGGGCCAACGTCCTGACTTTC	CASSFDISGANVLTF
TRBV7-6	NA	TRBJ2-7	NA	TGTGCCAGCAGCTTGACACCGGACGAGCAGTACTTC	CASSLTPDEQYF
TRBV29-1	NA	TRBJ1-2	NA	TGCAGCGCCCGGATGGGAGATGGCTACACCTTC	CSARMGDGYTF
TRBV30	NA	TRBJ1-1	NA	TGTGCCTGGAGTGGGGACGAGAAGGCTGAAGCTTTCTTT	CAWSGDEKAEAFF
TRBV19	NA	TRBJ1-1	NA	TGTGCCAGTAGTATTAATTGGCAGGGGAACACTGAAGCTTTCTTT	CASSINWQGNTEAFF
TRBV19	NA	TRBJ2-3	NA	TGTGCCAGTAATACCGTTCAGGGGACAGATACGCAGTATTTT	CASNTVQGTDTQYF
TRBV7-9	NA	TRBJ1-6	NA	TGTGCCAGCAGCGTCGATACGGCGGTTTATAATTCACCCCTCCACTTT	CASSVDTAVYNSPLHF
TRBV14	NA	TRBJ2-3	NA	TGTGCCAGCAGCCAAGACTCGGCAGGTACTAGCACAGATACGCAGTATTTT	CASSQDSAGTSTDTQYF
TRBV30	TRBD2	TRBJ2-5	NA	TGTGCTTCTCAGAAGCTAGCGGGGGGGCCATTAGTGGAGACCCAGTACTTC	CASQKLAGGPLVETQYF
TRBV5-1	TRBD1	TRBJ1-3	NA	TGCGCCAGCAGCTTGGGACAGGGTACGGAGGCGGGAAACACCATATATTTT	CASSLGQGTEAGNTIYF
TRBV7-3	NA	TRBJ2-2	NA	TGTGCCAGCAGCCCGCAAGACGGGAACACCGGGGAGCTGTTTTTT	CASSPQDGNTGELFF
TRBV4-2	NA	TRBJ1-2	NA	TGTGCCAGCAGCCAAGTTCCAGGGGCAGCAAACTATGGCTACACCTTC	CASSQVPGAANYGYTF
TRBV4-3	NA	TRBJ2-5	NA	TGCGCCAGCAGCCAACAAGAGACCCAGTACTTC	CASSQQETQYF
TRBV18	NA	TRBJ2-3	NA	TGTGCCAGCTCACCCCCTTTGGGGGGGCCCCCCCATTTT	CASSPPLGGPPHF
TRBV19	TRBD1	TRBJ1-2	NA	TGTGCCAGTAGAGGGGGCCAGTATGGCTACACCTTC	CASRGGQYGYTF
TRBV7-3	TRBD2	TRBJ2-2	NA	TGTGCCAGCAGTCCTAGCGGGGCCGCGGGGGTCGGGGAGCTGTTTTTT	CASSPSGAAGVGELFF
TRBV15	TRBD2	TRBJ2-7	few	TGTGCCACCAGCAGAGAAGAGGGAGGGGACGAGCAGTACTTC	CATSREEGGDEQYF
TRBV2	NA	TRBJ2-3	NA	TGTGCCAGCAGTGACGGGGTCTCAGATACGCAGTATTTT	CASSDGVSDTQYF
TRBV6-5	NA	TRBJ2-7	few	TGTGCCAGCAATGACGGGGTAGAGCAGTACTTC	CASNDGVEQYF
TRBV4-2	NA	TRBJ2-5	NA	TGTGCCAGCAGCCAATCTAACAGCCCCCAAGAGACCCAGTACTTC	CASSQSNSPQETQYF
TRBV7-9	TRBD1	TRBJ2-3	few	TGTGCCAGCAGCTTGGGACAGGGGAAGGCAGATACGCAGTATTTT	CASSLGQGKADTQYF
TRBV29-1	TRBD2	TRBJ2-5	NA	TGCAGCGCTGGCCGTGTGACGGGAGGGCCGACTGAGACCCAGTACTTC	CSAGRVTGGPTETQYF
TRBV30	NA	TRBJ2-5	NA	TGTGTCTGGAGTGGACTGGACTCACCCCAAGAGACCCAGTACTTC	CVWSGLDSPQETQYF
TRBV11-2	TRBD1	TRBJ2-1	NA	TGTGCCAGCAGCTTACAGACAGGGAGTGAGCAGTTCTTC	CASSLQTGSEQFF
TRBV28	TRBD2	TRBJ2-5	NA	TGTGCCAGCAGCCCCCCGGGGGCTAGCGGGAGAGAAGAGACCCAGTACTTC	CASSPPGASGREETQYF
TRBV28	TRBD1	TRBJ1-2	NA	TGTGCCAGCAGACCCTCCGGGACAGGGTATGGCTACACCTTC	CASRPSGTGYGYTF
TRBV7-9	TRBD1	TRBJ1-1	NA	TGTGCCAGCAACCCCGGACAGGGGATGAACACTGAAGCTTTCTTT	CASNPGQGMNTEAFF
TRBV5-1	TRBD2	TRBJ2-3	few	TGCGCCAGCAGGTGGACTAGATACACAGATACGCAGTATTTT	CASRWTRYTDTQYF
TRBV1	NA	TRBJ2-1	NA	TGCACCAGCAGCCAAGATAAGGGCGCGACCCGGATGCGGGCGGAGCAGTTCTTC	CTSSQDKGATRMRAEQFF
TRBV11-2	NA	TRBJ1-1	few	TGTGCCAGCAGCTTAGATGGGGGGGGCACTGAAGCTTTCTTT	CASSLDGGGTEAFF
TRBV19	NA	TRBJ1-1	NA	TGTGCCAGTAGTACCACCGGGACATCTGAAGCTTTCTTT	CASSTTGTSEAFF